The 18 T cell receptor beta chains below all came from one sample that was sequenced in a study of neurological immune-mediated disorders. TCRdb called the 5' RACE reads again in MiXCR, with one record for every CDR3 protein. The repertoire holds approximately 45,000 distinct CDR3 sequences, with approximately 15% as singletons. Documented time point: longitudinal time-point 3. Sequencing input: PBMCs. The receptor set was obtained from a young man in good health.

This clonotype was counted only a few times. Given a much more abundant clone one base away, this may be a read error. This sequence joins TRBV7-8 and TRBJ1-6; possible D gene TRBD1, 5 bases. Germline V gene data show CDR1 as SGHVS and CDR2 as FQNEAQ. The CDR3 has 15 amino acids. The V gene lost 1 base and the J gene lost 7 bases, with 11 bases spanning the gap. DNA of the CDR3: TGTGCCAGCAGCTTAGAGGCATGGGGGAATTCACCCCTCCACTTT. It is translated as CASSLEAWGNSPLHF.

At least ten counts were recorded for this clonotype. The V call is TRBV20-1, the J call TRBJ2-1; maybe TRBD2 (6 bases). Germline V lookup: CDR1 DFQATT, CDR2 SNEGSKA (reference sequence). The CDR3 covers 15 residues. V was clipped by 6 bases and J by 1 base, with 16 bases between them. The CDR3 DNA follows: TGCAGTGCCGTCGTGGGCGGGACTTCCTACAATGAGCAGTTCTTC. This codes for CSAVVGGTSYNEQFF.

This clonotype was found many times. The rearrangement links TRBV24-1 to TRBJ2-5; tentatively, D is TRBD2 (7 bases). This CDR3 has 15 amino acids. Germline lookup yields CDR1 KGHDR and CDR2 SFDVKD. V shed 0 bases and J shed 5 bases, with 12 bases lying between them. The CDR3 loop reads CATSDLRGAAETQYF. The DNA for the CDR3 is TGTGCCACCAGTGATTTGCGGGGGGCTGCGGAGACCCAGTACTTC.

This clonotype was observed at least ten times. The genes are TRBV7-3 and TRBJ2-6; 9 nucleotides line up with TRBD1. Germline loops: CDR1 SGHTA, CDR2 FQGTGA. This CDR3 has 20 residues. V was pared by 5 bases and J by 0 bases, with 14 bases of the junction left unmatched. The CDR3: CASSVLGAGTGTSGANVLTF. CDR3 DNA: TGTGCCAGCAGCGTCTTGGGGGCCGGGACAGGGACCTCTGGGGCCAACGTCCTGACTTTC.

This clonotype was seen many times. The J gene is TRBJ2-2, the V gene TRBV6-6; D tentatively reads TRBD1 or TRBD2 (7 bases each). V was trimmed by 2 bases and J by 5 bases, leaving 12 bases between them. CDR1 MNHNY and CDR2 SVGAGI come from the germline V gene (reference sequence). The CDR3 has 15 amino acids. CDR3 in amino acids: CASSYNQGGTGELFF. The CDR3 nucleotides are TGTGCCAGCAGTTACAATCAGGGGGGGACCGGGGAGCTGTTTTTT.

At least ten counts were recorded for this clonotype. The chain couples TRBV3-1 to TRBJ2-4, with D tentatively TRBD1 (5 bases). In germline, CDR1 is LGHDT, CDR2 YNNKEL (reference sequence). V was shortened by 4 bases and J by 4 bases, with 8 bases between the two germline ends. This CDR3 comprises 13 residues. The CDR3 is CASSPPGKNIQYF. The CDR3 DNA is TGTGCCAGCAGCCCCCCAGGGAAAAACATTCAGTACTTC.

This clonotype appeared many times. The chain is built from TRBV4-1 and TRBJ2-1, with a weak D call TRBD2 (7 bases). Per the germline V gene, CDR1 is MGHRA and CDR2 is YSYEKL. The CDR3 sequence is 11 residues long. Trimming stripped 3 bases from V and 15 bases from J, with 12 bases between. CDR3 in DNA: TGCGCCAGCAGCCAGGGGGGGCAGGGGTTCTTC. Translation gives CASSQGGQGFF.

The sample holds many counts of this clonotype. J is TRBJ2-5 and V is TRBV13; D is perhaps TRBD2 (6 bases). Deletions cut 5 bases from V and 4 bases from J, with 17 bases between. CDR1 is PRHDT and CDR2 is FYEKMQ in the germline V gene (reference sequence). This CDR3 contains 15 residues. CDR3 loop: CASSEGLRALETQYF. The CDR3 DNA reads TGTGCCAGCAGCGAGGGACTCCGAGCTTTAGAGACCCAGTACTTC. The whole variable domain, remainder taken from reference TRBV13 and TRBJ2-5, is AAGVIQSPRHLIKEKRETATLKCYPIPRHDTVYWYQQGPGQDPQFLISFYEKMQSDKGSIPDRFSAQQFSDYHSELNMSSLELGDSALYFCASSEGLRALETQYFGPGTRLLVL.

The chain couples TRBV6-5 to TRBJ2-1; 8 bases map to TRBD2. V shed 5 bases, J shed 5 bases, and the junction held 11 bases outside the gene matches. Germline values: CDR1 MNHEY, CDR2 SVGAGI. There are 16 residues in the CDR3. The CDR3 DNA follows: TGTGCCAGCAGTCAGCTTAGCGGGAAGGCAAACAATGAGCAGTTCTTC. Residues: CASSQLSGKANNEQFF.

This clonotype was observed at least ten times. V gene TRBV7-9 combines with J gene TRBJ1-5; D remains ambiguous. CDR3 length: 17 residues. Germline V gives CDR1 SEHNR, CDR2 FQNEAQ (reference sequence). Trimming took 5 bases from V and 0 from J, leaving 17 bases between them. CDR3 residues: CASSEGIGIDSNQPQHF. DNA for the CDR3: TGTGCCAGCAGCGAAGGTATTGGAATAGATAGCAATCAGCCCCAGCATTTT.

This clonotype was observed many times. CDR3 sequence (DNA): TGTGCCACCCAGCGGGAGGGCCGGGGTGAGCAGTTCTTC. Its translation is CATQREGRGEQFF. This chain uses TRBV6-1 with TRBJ2-1; 10 bases are a match to TRBD2. From germline, CDR1 is MNHNS and CDR2 SASEGT. CDR3 length: 13 amino acids. V lost 10 bases and J lost 9; bases outside the gene matches: 9.

This clonotype was seen only a few times. The chain combines TRBV2 with TRBJ2-3, with TRBD2 identical over 13 bases. The CDR3 loop spans 15 amino acids. Germline CDR1 SNHLY, CDR2 FYNNEI. The J segment lost 2 bases and the V segment lost 11 bases, leaving 7 bases of the junction unmatched. CDR3 sequence (DNA): TGTGCCGGCCAAGGGACTAGCGGGGTCACAGATACGCAGTATTTT. Residues: CAGQGTSGVTDTQYF.

This clonotype has at least ten counts. The chain employs TRBV7-3 and TRBJ2-2; D is perhaps TRBD2 (6 bases). CDR3 length: 16 residues. V was cut by 5 bases and J by 3 bases, with 16 bases left in between. The germline CDR1 and CDR2 sequences are SGHTA and FQGTGA. Written as DNA, the CDR3 is TGTGCCAGCAGCCCCTCCGGGGGAATGGACACCGGGGAGCTGTTTTTT. Its translation is CASSPSGGMDTGELFF.

This clonotype was observed many times. The chain couples TRBV20-1 to TRBJ2-2; 13 bases align to TRBD2. The J segment lost 7 bases and the V segment lost 6 bases, leaving 8 bases of the junction unmatched. Germline CDR1 is DFQATT and CDR2 is SNEGSKA (reference sequence). CDR3 size: 15 residues. This chain's CDR3 is CSALTSGRAYGELFF. CDR3 bases: TGCAGTGCCCTCACTAGCGGGAGGGCTTACGGGGAGCTGTTTTTT.

The sample holds a few counts of this clonotype. The chain uses TRBV4-2 and TRBJ2-7; 11 bases map to TRBD2. V was pared by 4 bases and J by 1 base, with 12 bases of the junction left unmatched. CDR1 is LGHNA, CDR2 YNFKEQ, per germline. This CDR3 has 18 residues. The CDR3 is CASSRPGTSGQQSYEQYF. The CDR3 DNA follows: TGTGCCAGCAGCCGCCCCGGGACTAGCGGCCAGCAGTCCTACGAGCAGTACTTC.

This clonotype was counted between two and nine times. The chain is built from TRBV10-3 and TRBJ2-3, with a weak D call TRBD2 (6 bases). CDR3 length equals 17 residues. The V and J ends lost 6 bases and 0 bases respectively, with 19 bases between them. Germline values: CDR1 ENHRY, CDR2 SYGVKD. In DNA, the CDR3 is TGTGCCATCAGGCCCCCGGAGGGTAGACCTAGCACAGATACGCAGTATTTT. It yields the protein CAIRPPEGRPSTDTQYF.

This clonotype was found many times. The chain uses TRBV28 and TRBJ2-1; possibly TRBD1 for D (6 bases). CDR3 length: 16 amino acids. V was clipped by 5 bases and J by 0 bases, with 14 bases between them. The V gene's germline CDR1 is MDHEN and CDR2 SYDVKM. This CDR3 reads CASSISQGRSYNEQFF. The CDR3 DNA reads TGTGCCAGCAGTATATCACAGGGCCGCTCCTACAATGAGCAGTTCTTC.

Ten or more counts support this clonotype. CDR3 protein: CAMGPGRDSEAFF. The DNA of the CDR3 is TGTGCCATGGGACCAGGCAGGGACTCTGAAGCTTTCTTT. The chain couples TRBV10-3 to TRBJ1-1; TRBD1 might be the D (5 bases). This CDR3 is 13 amino acids long. CDR1 ENHRY and CDR2 SYGVKD come from the germline V gene. Trimming cost V 9 bases and J 6 bases, with 17 bases left between them.